The subject of this entry is one TCR beta chain. An amount of RNA that ranged from roughly 0.5 to 1 ug was reverse transcribed with random hexamers. Each CDR3 protein gets one entry after TCRdb re-called the immunoSEQ multiplex PCR reads with MiXCR. The top ten hold about 0.14% of the sample, which has approximately 100,000 distinct CDR3 sequences, nearly 95% seen once. The CDR3 spans 13 residues. V lost 7 bases, J lost 1 base, and 12 bases lay in between. The germline CDR1 and CDR2 sequences are SQVTM and ANQGSEA. This entry is derived from a study of CD8 T cells in Susac syndrome. The sequenced material came from CD4+ T cells from PBMCs. J is TRBJ2-3 and V is TRBV29-1; D uncertain. The sequence derives from a human donor in good health. CDR3 loop: CSANPRGTDTQYF. The DNA for the CDR3 is TGCAGCGCTAACCCCCGGGGCACAGATACGCAGTATTTT.